This passage covers 28 T cell receptor beta chains from one sample sequenced in a study of blood T cell repertoires in COVID-19. TCRdb's table, derived via immunoSEQ multiplex PCR, lists solely in-frame clones and lacks some. The table shows approximately 300,000 clones, with 75% to 95% occurring only once. The sequenced sample was peripheral blood. These receptors were collected from a young woman with COVID-19, enrolled during active disease.

CDR3: CASRVTGSSTDTQYF. CDR3 nucleotides: TGTGCCAGCAGAGTGACGGGGTCGAGCACAGATACGCAGTATTTT. This chain joins TRBV6-6 and TRBJ2-3; weak D call: TRBD2 (5 bases). Germline V gene data show CDR1 as MNHNY and CDR2 as SVGAGI (reference sequence). V lost 6 bases and J 0 bases, leaving 13 bases between the germline ends. The CDR3 length is 15 residues.

The rearrangement joins TRBV3-1 (or the pseudogene TRBV3-2) to TRBJ1-1, with D maybe TRBD1 (6 bases). Germline V gene lookup returns CDR1 LGHDT and CDR2 YNNKEL (reference sequence). This CDR3 has 14 amino acids. Between the trimmed V and J ends, which lost 6 bases and 0 bases, there was a span of 11 bases. The CDR3 is CASSLRGVNTEAFF. CDR3 DNA: TGTGCCAGCAGTCTCAGGGGTGTGAACACTGAAGCTTTCTTT.

The V call is TRBV6-5, the J call TRBJ2-2, with 9 positions matching TRBD1. V trimming: 10 bases; J trimming: 5 bases; junction bases outside the gene matches: 8. Germline CDR1 and CDR2: MNHEY and SVGAGI. The CDR3 runs to 14 residues. Written as DNA, the CDR3 is TGTGCCACCAAAGGGACAGGGAGGACCGGGGAGCTGTTTTTT. This codes for CATKGTGRTGELFF.

As DNA, the CDR3 is TGTGCCAGCAGCATATCAGGGGTCCGGGGTGAAGCTTTCTTT. It translates to CASSISGVRGEAFF. This chain uses TRBV7-8 with TRBJ1-1, with D possibly TRBD1 on 6 matching bases. The CDR3 is made up of 14 amino acids. Germline CDR1 reads SGHVS; CDR2 reads FQNEAQ. Between the trimmed V and J ends, which lost 5 bases and 7 bases, there was a span of 17 bases.

A word on this clone: A junction boundary mismatches the germline segment, possibly from a read error. The chain combines TRBV11-3 with TRBJ2-3; weak D call: TRBD2 (6 bases). The CDR3 has 12 residues. Germline V gene lookup returns CDR1 SGHNT and CDR2 YENEEA. The CDR3 region has the DNA TGTGCCAGCAAAGACACCTGGGGGGTTCTCCATTTT. It translates to CASKDTWGVLHF.

The chain joins TRBV10-3 to TRBJ1-6; 9 bases match TRBD1. The CDR3 loop spans 12 amino acids. Germline V CDR1 and CDR2: ENHRY, SYGVKD. CDR3 in DNA: TGTGCGGCCGGGACAGGGAATTCACCCCTCCACTTT. This encodes CAAGTGNSPLHF.

The chain has TRBV9 and TRBJ2-1; TRBD2 aligns across 13 bases. The CDR3 is made up of 15 amino acids. Germline CDR1 reads SGDLS; CDR2 reads YYNGEE. V lost 0 bases, J lost 8 bases, and 2 bases stayed unmatched. The CDR3, as DNA: TGTGCCAGCAGCGTAGGGACTAGCGGGAGCGATGAGCAGTTCTTC. This codes for CASSVGTSGSDEQFF.

The chain couples TRBV7-3 to TRBJ2-1; 7 nucleotides line up with TRBD1. Germline CDR1 reads SGHTA; CDR2 reads FQGTGA. The J segment lost 4 bases and the V segment lost 5 bases, leaving 2 bases of the junction unmatched. This CDR3 has 13 residues. Written as DNA, the CDR3 is TGTGCCAGCAGCCGGGACAGATACAATGAGCAGTTCTTC. As protein: CASSRDRYNEQFF.

This chain links TRBV7-2 with TRBJ2-3; D is perhaps TRBD2 (5 bases). Deletions cut 5 bases from V and 2 bases from J, with 17 bases between. CDR1 is SGHTA and CDR2 is FQGNSA in the germline V gene. There are 16 residues in the CDR3. Here the CDR3 DNA reads TGTGCCAGCAGCGGGCCCCGGGATCGCGACACAGATACGCAGTATTTT. This gives the protein CASSGPRDRDTDTQYF.

The rearrangement uses TRBV3-1 (or the pseudogene TRBV3-2) and TRBJ2-7, with a weak D call TRBD1 (6 bases). Germline values: CDR1 LGHDT, CDR2 YNNKEL (reference sequence). The ends were cut back, 4 bases at V and 6 bases at J, with 13 bases in the middle. The CDR3 is 13 amino acids. The CDR3 DNA follows: TGTGCCAGCAGCCTCCACAGGGTCCCCGAGCAGTACTTC. Its translation: CASSLHRVPEQYF.

This clone was recorded only once. The chain combines TRBV11-2 with TRBJ2-3; 9 nucleotides agree with TRBD1. CDR1 and CDR2 from the germline V gene are SGHAT and FQNNGV. The CDR3 is 16 amino acids. V shed 5 bases, J shed 2 bases, and the junction held 8 bases outside the gene matches. CDR3 bases: TGTGCCAGCAGCACTGCCGGACAGGGGTACACAGATACGCAGTATTTT. It specifies CASSTAGQGYTDTQYF.

A single count supports this clone. The V gene is TRBV7-2, the J gene TRBJ2-3; D is undetermined. Germline V gene data show CDR1 as SGHTA and CDR2 as FQGNSA. The length of the CDR3 is 14 residues. Trimming stripped 3 bases from V and 3 bases from J, with 10 bases between. CDR3 in DNA: TGTGCCAGCAGCTTCGAGGTCCGGACAGATACGCAGTATTTT. This codes for CASSFEVRTDTQYF.

V gene TRBV9 combines with J gene TRBJ1-4; a possible D gene is TRBD1 (6 bases). From germline, CDR1 is SGDLS and CDR2 YYNGEE. CDR3 length equals 15 residues. Trimming cost V 5 bases and J 0 bases, with 11 bases left between them. In nucleotides, the CDR3 is TGTGCCAGCAGGGGAACAGGGACAACTAATGAAAAACTGTTTTTT. Translated, it gives CASRGTGTTNEKLFF.

The chain combines TRBV7-9 with TRBJ1-2; D perhaps matches TRBD1 (5 bases). V was clipped by 3 bases and J by 4 bases, with 9 bases between them. The V gene's germline CDR1 is SEHNR and CDR2 FQNEAQ (reference sequence). The CDR3 sequence is 13 residues long. DNA for the CDR3: TGTGCCAGCAGCTTGGGCGGGACCTATGGCTACACCTTC. Amino acid sequence: CASSLGGTYGYTF.

This clone was observed once. The chain is built from TRBV10-2 and TRBJ2-3; TRBD2 matches 7 bases. Germline assignment: CDR1 WSHSY and CDR2 SAAADI. The CDR3 extends over 15 amino acids. The ends lost 2 bases at V and 0 bases at J; junction bases unmatched: 2. CDR3 DNA: TGCGCCAGCAGTGAGAGCGGGAAGAGCACAGATACGCAGTATTTT. Its protein product is CASSESGKSTDTQYF.

The rearrangement joins TRBV11-2 to TRBJ1-1, with D possibly TRBD1 on 5 matching bases. Between the trimmed V and J ends, which lost 2 bases and 0 bases, there was a span of 16 bases. The CDR3 runs to 17 residues. The germline V gene has CDR1 SGHAT and CDR2 FQNNGV. The CDR3 DNA follows: TGTGCCAGCAGCTTAAAAATTGGGGGGACGATGAACACTGAAGCTTTCTTT. Translation: CASSLKIGGTMNTEAFF.

This clone was seen only once. The V and J genes are TRBV7-9 and TRBJ2-5; 8 bases map to TRBD1. The CDR3 is 13 residues long. The junction had 2 bases not matched to a gene; V was cut back by 5 bases and J by 3 bases. The germline CDR1 and CDR2 sequences are SEHNR and FQNEAQ (reference sequence). The DNA for the CDR3 is TGTGCCAGCAGCCTGGACAGGGAAGAGACCCAGTACTTC. Translating gives CASSLDREETQYF.

V gene TRBV9 combines with J gene TRBJ2-7; the D gene is possibly TRBD1 (6 bases). V was cut by 4 bases and J by 4 bases, with 18 bases left in between. Germline values: CDR1 SGDLS, CDR2 YYNGEE. This CDR3 is built from 15 residues. The CDR3 DNA follows: TGTGCCAGCAGCCCCCGCGACAGGCCCGAGTACGAGCAGTACTTC. This gives the protein CASSPRDRPEYEQYF.

The genes are TRBV21-1 and TRBJ2-6; the D call in the table, TRBD2, was not verified against the DNA. TRBV21-1 is a documented pseudogene. The CDR3 has 15 amino acids. The CDR3 region has the DNA TGTGCCAGCACCAACCGGAGATCTGGGGCCAACGTCCTGACTTTC. Protein: CASTNRRSGANVLTF.

This chain links TRBV30 with TRBJ1-2; possibly TRBD1 for D (6 bases). Trimming took 6 bases from V and 4 from J, leaving 18 bases between them. The germline gives CDR1 GTSNPN, CDR2 SVGIG (reference sequence). This CDR3 region has 14 residues. Here the CDR3 DNA reads TGTGCCTGCCCCCGGGGGGGGCTGTCCTATGGCTACACCTTC. Protein product: CACPRGGLSYGYTF.

The V call is TRBV9, the J call TRBJ2-2, with 16 bases identical to TRBD2. From germline, CDR1 is SGDLS and CDR2 YYNGEE. The CDR3 runs to 18 residues. V trimming: 3 bases; J trimming: 5 bases; junction bases outside the gene matches: 7. This CDR3 is CASSGGLAGGVGTGELFF. CDR3 DNA sequence: TGTGCCAGCAGCGGGGGACTAGCGGGAGGGGTAGGGACCGGGGAGCTGTTTTTT.

The V call is TRBV10-3, the J call TRBJ2-7; tentatively, D is TRBD1 (6 bases). V gave up 0 bases and J gave up 2 bases, with 11 bases separating them. This CDR3 is 15 amino acids long. Germline V gene sequence: CDR1 ENHRY, CDR2 SYGVKD. The CDR3 region has the DNA TGTGCCATCAGTGAGTCCCGGGACACCGCCTACGAGCAGTACTTC. This codes for CAISESRDTAYEQYF.

The gene calls are TRBV3-1 (or the pseudogene TRBV3-2) and TRBJ2-1; D unresolved. Germline V gives CDR1 LGHDT, CDR2 YNNKEL (reference sequence). V was pared by 6 bases and J by 0 bases, with 9 bases between. This CDR3 has 14 amino acids. This CDR3 is CASSLRSSYNEQFF. Written as DNA, the CDR3 is TGTGCCAGCAGTCTGAGGAGCTCCTACAATGAGCAGTTCTTC.

The chain has TRBV7-8 and TRBJ1-5; tentatively, D is TRBD1 (6 bases). The CDR3 runs 13 residues. Germline CDR1 and CDR2: SGHVS and FQNEAQ. V lost 4 bases to trimming and J lost 4 bases, with 8 bases between them. For the CDR3, the DNA is TGTGCCAGCAGCTCCGACAGGAATCAGCCCCAGCATTTT. Translating it yields CASSSDRNQPQHF.

The chain combines TRBV7-3 with TRBJ2-7; the D gene is possibly TRBD2 (7 bases). The CDR3 has 15 residues. Deletions cut 6 bases from V and 4 bases from J, with 19 bases between. Looked up from germline, CDR1 is SGHTA and CDR2 is FQGTGA. CDR3 sequence reads: CASSWGGGPLYEQYF. Here the CDR3 DNA reads TGTGCCAGCAGTTGGGGAGGGGGACCGCTTTACGAGCAGTACTTC.

This sequence joins TRBV2 and TRBJ1-4; tentatively, D is TRBD1 (5 bases). This CDR3 has 14 residues. From germline, CDR1 is SNHLY and CDR2 FYNNEI. V shed 2 bases and J shed 3 bases, with 7 bases lying between them. CDR3 loop: CASSETGANEKLFF. In nucleotides, the CDR3 is TGTGCCAGCAGTGAAACGGGGGCTAATGAAAAACTGTTTTTT.

V usage is TRBV28 and J usage is TRBJ2-5; 10 nucleotides match TRBD1. The CDR3 spans 17 residues. Trimming removed 6 bases from V and 5 bases from J; junction bases left unmatched: 15. Germline values: CDR1 MDHEN, CDR2 SYDVKM. The CDR3 DNA follows: TGTGCCAGCAGGTACCCAACTGGGACAGGGGATGGTGAGACCCAGTACTTC. This gives the protein CASRYPTGTGDGETQYF. Full variable domain (missing parts from reference TRBV28 and TRBJ2-5): DVKVTQSSRYLVKRTGEKVFLECVQDMDHENMFWYRQDPGLGLRLIYFSYDVKMKEKGDIPEGYSVSREKKERFSLILESASTNQTSMYLCASRYPTGTGDGETQYFGPGTRLLVL.

V gene TRBV7-8 combines with J gene TRBJ1-5; D not resolved. The CDR3 consists of 13 residues. Per germline, CDR1 SGHVS and CDR2 FQNEAQ. Deletions cut 3 bases from V and 4 bases from J, with 7 bases between. The CDR3 DNA reads TGTGCCAGCAGCTTCGAAGCAAATCAGCCCCAGCATTTT. Its protein is CASSFEANQPQHF.